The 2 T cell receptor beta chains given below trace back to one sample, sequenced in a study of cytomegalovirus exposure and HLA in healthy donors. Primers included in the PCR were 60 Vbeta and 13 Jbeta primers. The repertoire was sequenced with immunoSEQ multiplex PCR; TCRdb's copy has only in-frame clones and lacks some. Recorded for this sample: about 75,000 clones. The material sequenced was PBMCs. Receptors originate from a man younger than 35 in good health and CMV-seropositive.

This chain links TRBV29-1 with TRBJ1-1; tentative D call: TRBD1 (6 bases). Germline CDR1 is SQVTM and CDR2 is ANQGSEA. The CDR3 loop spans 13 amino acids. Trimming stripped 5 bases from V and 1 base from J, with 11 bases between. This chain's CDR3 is CSVLDSRNTEAFF. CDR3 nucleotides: TGCAGCGTTCTGGACAGCAGGAACACTGAAGCTTTCTTT.

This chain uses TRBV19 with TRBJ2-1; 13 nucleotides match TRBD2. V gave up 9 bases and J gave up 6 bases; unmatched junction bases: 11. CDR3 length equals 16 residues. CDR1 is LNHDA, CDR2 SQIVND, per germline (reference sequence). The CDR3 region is CASRDRGLAGRNEQFF. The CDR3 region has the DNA TGTGCCAGCCGGGACAGGGGACTAGCGGGACGCAATGAGCAGTTCTTC.